This T cell receptor (beta chain) was sequenced for a study of shared clonotypes between healthy human individuals (TCRdb year 2020). Context from the whole study: The cohort included three men and two women between 18 and 49 years of age. For each donor, three plates each were used for CD4 naive and CD4 memory, two plates were used for CD8 naive, and one plate was used for CD8 memory. To estimate repertoire size and how much clonotype sharing occurs between individuals, the study deeply sequenced the blood TCR repertoires of several healthy adults. Different laboratories and diverse techniques were used to prepare libraries and sequence TCR repertoires, to increase sequencing depth and limit assay-specific biases. Per donor, leukapheresis produced somewhere between about 0.8 and 9.5 billion PBMCs. General findings and caveats noted by the study authors: Sampling was restricted to blood, and TCR repertoires in tissue are likely to differ from TCR repertoires in blood. Estimated clonotype richness was generally larger for naive than for memory subsets. The small number of donors limited the genetic and exposure-history diversity represented. Rarefaction of sorted-subset datasets indicated incomplete sequencing despite the large sequencing depth. When several donors were compared, the shared fraction of clonotypes was around 4.6% for naive CD4, less than 4% for naive CD8, 2% to 2.5% for memory CD4, and 0.4% for memory CD8. Pairwise subsampling led to the expectation that sequencing depth would affect the degree of clonotype sharing among donors. Compared with non-shared clonotypes, the clonotypes found in all four sorted-subset donors had higher generation probabilities.

The CDR3 spans 13 residues, from the cysteine through the phenylalanine. Of all the DNA, just the CDR3 is kept, 39 bases in frame from base 1. For CDR1 and CDR2, the germline V gene lists MNHEY and SVGAGI. V is shortened by 6 bases, J by 7 bases, and the region joining them spans 15 bases. About this clone: It has no known antigen specificity. Per-base quality was not reported, and no clone a single base away is much larger than it.

TCR CDR3 regions were amplified from genomic DNA by multiplex PCR using the deep immunoSEQ assay. Extracted genomic DNA from each cell subset was spread evenly across all wells of several immunoSEQ 96-well plates, with each plate serving as a replicate. For sorted subsets, 200 to 250 ng genomic DNA, equal to 30,000 to 35,000 T cell genomes, was loaded into each replicate PCR. Purified libraries were measured with a Qubit 3.0 fluorometer, size-checked on a Bioanalyzer 2100, and measured again with the KAPA Library Quantification kit. Each immunoSEQ 96-well plate was sequenced on its own single-read 150-cycle Illumina NextSeq 550 flow cell. For the original study's pipeline: Because the immunoSEQ output held only junctional sequences and lacked quality scores, the filtering could not match the filtering applied to full-length reads. To assign V/J genes and CDR3, sequences were annotated against IMGT germline references using PyIR, a Python wrapper for IgBLAST v1.9. Any read was removed if the V/J assignment was weak (E-value above 1e-6), the CDR3 was missing, or the read contained stop codons, out-of-frame junctions, or ambiguous translated residues. V3J clonotypes were defined as sequences sharing the same inferred V gene, J gene, and CDR3 amino acid sequence. To compute the percentage overlap between repertoires, the number of shared unique clonotypes was divided by the size of the smaller repertoire. RTK rarefaction, the Chao1 estimator, and Recon v2.1 estimates of unobserved clonotypes were used to assess repertoire richness. OLGA was used to compute generation probabilities for all TCRbeta clonotypes that the gDNA method yielded from four donors. In TCRdb, the immuneACCESS table is reduced to in-frame sequences with V and J assigned. These tables do not hold every clone; where another copy was compared, an unresolved V gene accounts for under half, and the others remain unexplained. D and trimming come from the DNA, and the V and J calls and clone size come from that table. This sample gives roughly 2.1 million clones in total; about 92% of them show up just once. The ten largest clonotypes hold approximately 1.7% of the sample.

CD8 naive samples were obtained by positive selection for CCR7 among CD45RO-negative cells, yielding a CD45RA+CCR7+ population from which TemRA cells were excluded. Donors were healthy HIV-negative adults with no recently reported acute infections or vaccinations. All donors were Caucasian adults living in Nashville, Tennessee, USA. After blood collection by leukapheresis, PBMCs were isolated using Ficoll-Histopaque density gradient centrifugation and then cryopreserved in the vapor phase of liquid nitrogen. Analytical flow cytometry was used to check the purity and quantity of each magnetically sorted T cell population. Each sorted fraction had its genomic DNA isolated and then quantified by UV absorbance on a Nanodrop 2000c.

Sequenced input: naive CD8+ T cells from PBMCs. In light of the paper, this sample's cell subset or site label describes: CD45RA+CCR7+. The chain couples TRBV6-5 to TRBJ1-2; no D gene can be assigned with confidence. The TCR originated in a man aged 18-30 years in good health. Some clones in this sample may be carry-over from other donors' samples. The bases read TGTGCCAGCAGCCCGGCACTTTTAGGTGGCTACACCTTC. Translated, this gives CASSPALLGGYTF.